These 4 T cell receptor beta chains originate from one sample sequenced in a study of blood T cell repertoires in COVID-19. Sequenced by immunoSEQ multiplex PCR; TCRdb stores in-frame clones only, minus some. Altogether 200,000 or so clones are present, more than 85% being singletons, with the ten largest covering 3%. Source material: peripheral blood. These receptors were collected from a man between 60 and 70 years old with acute or convalescent COVID-19.

V usage is TRBV21-1 and J usage is TRBJ1-1; TRBD1 reflects the table's D call only, with no check against the DNA. TRBV21-1 is a pseudogene segment. The CDR3 covers 16 residues. DNA of the CDR3: TGTGCCAGCAGCAAATGGGTCCGACAGGGTTCCACTGAAGCTTTCTTT. Translated, it gives CASSKWVRQGSTEAFF.

The rearrangement links TRBV2 to TRBJ2-7; possibly TRBD2 for D (6 bases). Germline V gene lookup returns CDR1 SNHLY and CDR2 FYNNEI. The CDR3 has 14 amino acids. Trimming took off 3 bases at V and 4 bases at J, with 13 bases between the two ends. CDR3 nucleotides: TGTGCCAGCAGTGACTTTGCAGGGAGGTACGAGCAGTACTTC. Amino acid sequence: CASSDFAGRYEQYF.

The V gene is TRBV7-8, the J gene TRBJ2-1; D is possibly TRBD2 (5 bases). Germline V gene lookup returns CDR1 SGHVS and CDR2 FQNEAQ. This CDR3 contains 14 residues. V was shortened by 5 bases and J by 6 bases, with 14 bases between the two germline ends. CDR3 DNA: TGTGCCAGCAGCGCCAACCAGCGGACCAATGAGCAGTTCTTC. Its translation is CASSANQRTNEQFF.

This clone was seen a single time. The rearrangement links TRBV6-5 to TRBJ1-3; 12 bases are a match to TRBD1. In germline, CDR1 is MNHEY, CDR2 SVGAGI. Unmatched junction bases numbered 3, after V lost 4 bases and J lost 11 bases. This CDR3 region has 13 residues. CDR3 nucleotide sequence: TGTGCCAGCAGTTTCGGGACAGGGGGCGCCATATATTTT. Amino acids: CASSFGTGGAIYF.